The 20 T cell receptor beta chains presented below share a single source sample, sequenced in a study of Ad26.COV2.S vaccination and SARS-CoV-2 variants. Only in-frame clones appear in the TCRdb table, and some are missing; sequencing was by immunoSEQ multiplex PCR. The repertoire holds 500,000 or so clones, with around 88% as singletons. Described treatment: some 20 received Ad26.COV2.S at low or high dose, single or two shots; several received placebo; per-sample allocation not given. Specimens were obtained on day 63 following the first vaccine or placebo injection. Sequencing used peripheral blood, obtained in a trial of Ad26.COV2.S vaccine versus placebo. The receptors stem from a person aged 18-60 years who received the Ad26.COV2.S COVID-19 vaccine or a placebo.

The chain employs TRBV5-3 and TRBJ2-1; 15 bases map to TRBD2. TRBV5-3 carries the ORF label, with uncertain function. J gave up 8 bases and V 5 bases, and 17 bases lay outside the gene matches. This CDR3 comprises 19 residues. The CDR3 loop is CARSSSGTSGRPHLDEQFF. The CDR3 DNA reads TGTGCCAGAAGTTCCTCAGGGACTAGCGGGAGGCCCCACCTTGATGAGCAGTTCTTC.

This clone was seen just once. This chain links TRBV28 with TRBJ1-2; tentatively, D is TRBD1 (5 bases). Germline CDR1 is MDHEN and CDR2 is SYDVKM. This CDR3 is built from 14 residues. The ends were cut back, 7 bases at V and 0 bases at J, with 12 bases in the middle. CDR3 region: CASTPGGANYGYTF. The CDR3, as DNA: TGTGCCAGCACCCCCGGAGGGGCTAACTATGGCTACACCTTC.

The CDR3 coding sequence is TGTGCCAGCAGCCTTAGTGCGGGAATGAACACTGAAGCTTTCTTT. As protein: CASSLSAGMNTEAFF. The chain recombines TRBV7-6 with TRBJ1-1; D call uncertain. Per the germline V gene, CDR1 is SGHVS and CDR2 is FNYEAQ. The CDR3 covers 15 residues. V shed 5 bases and J shed 0 bases, with 13 bases lying between them. The full variable domain, in which reference TRBV7-6 and TRBJ1-1 provide the parts outside the CDR3, is GAGVSQSPRYKVTKRGQDVALRCDPISGHVSLYWYRQALGQGPEFLTYFNYEAQQDKSGLPNDRFSAERPEGSISTLTIQRTEQRDSAMYRCASSLSAGMNTEAFFGQGTRLTVV.

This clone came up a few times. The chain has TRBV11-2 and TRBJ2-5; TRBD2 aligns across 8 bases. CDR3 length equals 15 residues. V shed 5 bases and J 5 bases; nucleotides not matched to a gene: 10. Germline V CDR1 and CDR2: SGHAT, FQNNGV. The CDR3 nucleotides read TGTGCCAGCAGCCGGGCGGGGGGAAGTGTGGAGACCCAGTACTTC. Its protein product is CASSRAGGSVETQYF.

CDR3 loop: CASSYSSDLGEKLFF. The CDR3 nucleotides are TGTGCCAGCAGTTACTCGTCCGATTTGGGTGAAAAACTGTTTTTT. The chain joins TRBV6-2 or TRBV6-3 to TRBJ1-4; D gene unclear. Germline V gene data show CDR1 as MNHEY and CDR2 as SVGEGT. Trimming pared 0 bases from V and 7 bases from J, leaving 12 bases between. The CDR3 consists of 15 residues.

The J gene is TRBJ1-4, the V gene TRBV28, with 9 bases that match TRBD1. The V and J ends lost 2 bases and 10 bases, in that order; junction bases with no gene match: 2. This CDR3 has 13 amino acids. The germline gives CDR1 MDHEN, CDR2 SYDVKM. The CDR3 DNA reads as TGTGCCAGCAGTTTACGGACAGGGGCAAAACTGTTTTTT. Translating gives CASSLRTGAKLFF.

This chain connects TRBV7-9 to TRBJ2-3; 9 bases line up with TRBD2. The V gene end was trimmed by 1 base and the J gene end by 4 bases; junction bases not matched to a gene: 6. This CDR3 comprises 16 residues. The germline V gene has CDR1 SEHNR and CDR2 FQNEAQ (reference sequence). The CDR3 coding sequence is TGTGCCAGCAGCTTAGTTCTAGCGGGATACGCAGATACGCAGTATTTT. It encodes CASSLVLAGYADTQYF. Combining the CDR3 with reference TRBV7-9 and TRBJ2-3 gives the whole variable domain DTGVSQNPRHKITKRGQNVTFRCDPISEHNRLYWYRQTLGQGPEFLTYFQNEAQLEKSRLLSDRFSAERPKGSFSTLEIQRTEQGDSAMYLCASSLVLAGYADTQYFGPGTRLTVL.

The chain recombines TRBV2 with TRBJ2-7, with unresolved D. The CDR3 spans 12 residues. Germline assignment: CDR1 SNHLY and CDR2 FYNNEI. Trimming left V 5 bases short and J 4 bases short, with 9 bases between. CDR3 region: CASSPLLYEQYF. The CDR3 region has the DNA TGTGCCAGCAGTCCCCTCCTATACGAGCAGTACTTC.

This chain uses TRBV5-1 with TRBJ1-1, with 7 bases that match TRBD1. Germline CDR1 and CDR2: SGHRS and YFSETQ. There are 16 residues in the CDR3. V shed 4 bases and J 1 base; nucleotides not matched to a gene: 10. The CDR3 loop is CASSTSGGPPNTEAFF. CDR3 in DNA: TGCGCCAGCAGCACCTCAGGGGGGCCCCCGAACACTGAAGCTTTCTTT.

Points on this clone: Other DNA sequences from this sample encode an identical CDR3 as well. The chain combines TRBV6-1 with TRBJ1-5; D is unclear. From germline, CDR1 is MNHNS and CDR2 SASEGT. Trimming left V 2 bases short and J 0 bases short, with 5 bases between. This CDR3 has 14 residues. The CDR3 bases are TGTGCCAGCAGTGAATGGGGTAGCAATCAGCCCCAGCATTTT. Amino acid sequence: CASSEWGSNQPQHF.

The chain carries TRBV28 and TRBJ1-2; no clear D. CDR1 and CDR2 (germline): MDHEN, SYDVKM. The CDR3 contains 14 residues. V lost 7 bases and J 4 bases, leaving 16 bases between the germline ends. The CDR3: CASKRVSGGYGYTF. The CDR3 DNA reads TGTGCCAGCAAACGGGTTAGTGGAGGCTATGGCTACACCTTC.

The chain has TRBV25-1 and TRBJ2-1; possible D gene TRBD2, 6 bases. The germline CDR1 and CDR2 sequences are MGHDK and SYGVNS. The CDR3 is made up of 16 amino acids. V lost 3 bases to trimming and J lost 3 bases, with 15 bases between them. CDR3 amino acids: CASSDGGGRYYNEQFF. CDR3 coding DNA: TGTGCCAGCAGTGATGGTGGTGGGAGGTACTACAATGAGCAGTTCTTC.

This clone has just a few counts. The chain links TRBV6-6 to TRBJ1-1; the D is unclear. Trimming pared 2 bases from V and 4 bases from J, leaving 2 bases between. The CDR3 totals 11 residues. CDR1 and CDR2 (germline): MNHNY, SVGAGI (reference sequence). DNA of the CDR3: TGTGCCAGCAGTTACCTCACTGAAGCTTTCTTT. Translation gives CASSYLTEAFF.

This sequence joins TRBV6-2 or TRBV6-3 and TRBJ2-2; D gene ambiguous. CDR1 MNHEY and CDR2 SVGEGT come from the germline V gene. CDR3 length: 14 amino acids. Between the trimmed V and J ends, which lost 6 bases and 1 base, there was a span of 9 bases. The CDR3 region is CASSKPRNTGELFF. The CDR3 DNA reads TGTGCCAGCAGCAAACCCAGGAACACCGGGGAGCTGTTTTTT.

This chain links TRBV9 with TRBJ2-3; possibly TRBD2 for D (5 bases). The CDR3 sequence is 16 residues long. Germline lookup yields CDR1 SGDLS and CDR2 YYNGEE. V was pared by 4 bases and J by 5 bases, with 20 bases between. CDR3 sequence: CASSTLPGPSGDTQYF. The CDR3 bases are TGTGCCAGCAGCACTCTACCCGGGCCCAGCGGAGATACGCAGTATTTT.

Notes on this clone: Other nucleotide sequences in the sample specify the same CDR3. The CDR3 loop is CAWSAGPGEQFF. CDR3 DNA sequence: TGTGCCTGGAGCGCAGGCCCTGGTGAGCAGTTCTTC. The chain employs TRBV30 and TRBJ2-1, with D unresolved. The V end lost 3 bases, the J end lost 9 bases, and 12 bases lay between the germline ends. Germline CDR1 GTSNPN, CDR2 SVGIG (reference sequence). This CDR3 is 12 amino acids long.

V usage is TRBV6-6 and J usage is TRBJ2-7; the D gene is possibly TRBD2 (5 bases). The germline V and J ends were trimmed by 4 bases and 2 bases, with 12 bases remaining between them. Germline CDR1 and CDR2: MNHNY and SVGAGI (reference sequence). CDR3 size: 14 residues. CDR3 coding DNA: TGTGCCAGCAGTTCTCGCGGGTCTCCCTACGAGCAGTACTTC. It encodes CASSSRGSPYEQYF.

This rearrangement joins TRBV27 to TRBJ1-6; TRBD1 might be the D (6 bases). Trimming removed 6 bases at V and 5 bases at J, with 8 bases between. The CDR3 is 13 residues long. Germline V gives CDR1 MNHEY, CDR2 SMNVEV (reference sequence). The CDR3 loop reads CASRDSDNSPLHF. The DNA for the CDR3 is TGTGCCAGCAGGGACAGCGATAATTCACCCCTCCACTTT.

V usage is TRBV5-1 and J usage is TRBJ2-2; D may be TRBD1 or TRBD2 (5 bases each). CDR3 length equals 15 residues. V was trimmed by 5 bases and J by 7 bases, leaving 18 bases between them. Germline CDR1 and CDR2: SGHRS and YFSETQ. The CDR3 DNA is TGCGCCAGCAGGGGGGAACCCCCCTTTGGCGGGGAGCTGTTTTTT. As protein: CASRGEPPFGGELFF.

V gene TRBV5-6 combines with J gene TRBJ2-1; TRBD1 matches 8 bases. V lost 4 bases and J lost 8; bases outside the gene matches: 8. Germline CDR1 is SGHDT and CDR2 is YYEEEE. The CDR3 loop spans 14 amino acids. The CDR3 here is CASSPGGRWHEQFF. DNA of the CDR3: TGTGCCAGCAGCCCAGGGGGCAGGTGGCATGAGCAGTTCTTC.